These T cell receptor beta chains were read from a single sample in a study of early T cells in non-severe SARS-CoV-2 infection. MiXCR, run by TCRdb on the 5' RACE reads, gives a single entry per CDR3 protein. This sample has some 34,000 distinct CDR3 sequences, with roughly 9.9% found just once. Sample: whole blood. All receptors come from an adult who was a healthcare worker with PCR-confirmed SARS-CoV-2 infection or an uninfected control (not recorded which). CDR3s include the opening cysteine and the closing phenylalanine or tryptophan. Fields, in order: V gene, clone size, D gene, J gene, CDR3 protein, CDR3 DNA. A D gene is named only where the DNA matches it firmly. Size is stated for part of the rows, as once, few or many counts, or as a class when the clone is expanded.

>TRBV12-3/TRBV12-4|.|.|TRBJ1-6
CASGRIPKGSPLHF
TGTGCCAGCGGACGGATCCCGAAGGGTTCACCCCTCCACTTT
>TRBV3-1|many|.|TRBJ2-7
CASSPSTSEPAQDEQYF
TGTGCCAGCAGCCCCTCTACCTCTGAACCAGCGCAGGACGAGCAGTACTTC
>TRBV19|many|TRBD2|TRBJ2-3
CASSAPGLAADTQYF
TGTGCCAGTTCTGCTCCGGGACTAGCAGCAGATACGCAGTATTTT
>TRBV12-3/TRBV12-4|.|.|TRBJ1-1
CASSKTLNTEAFF
TGTGCCAGCAGTAAGACACTGAACACTGAAGCTTTCTTT
>TRBV6-2/TRBV6-3|.|.|TRBJ2-3
CASSYVGADTQYF
TGTGCCAGCAGTTATGTAGGCGCAGATACGCAGTATTTT
>TRBV2|.|.|TRBJ1-6
CATVTADYNSPLHF
TGTGCCACCGTGACAGCTGACTATAATTCACCCCTCCACTTT
>TRBV20-1|many|.|TRBJ2-7
CSARMWERNYEQYF
TGCAGTGCTAGAATGTGGGAACGAAACTACGAGCAGTACTTC
>TRBV6-2/TRBV6-3|many|.|TRBJ2-1
CASRIQGLNEQFF
TGTGCCAGCAGGATACAGGGCCTAAATGAGCAGTTCTTC
>TRBV30|many|.|TRBJ2-1
CAWSKSYNEQFF
TGTGCCTGGAGTAAGTCCTACAATGAGCAGTTCTTC
>TRBV4-1|few|TRBD1|TRBJ1-1
CASSPGQGIGYTEAFF
TGCGCCAGCAGCCCGGGACAGGGGATAGGGTACACTGAAGCTTTCTTT
>TRBV7-8|few|TRBD1|TRBJ1-1
CASSPDRATEAFF
TGTGCCAGCAGCCCGGACAGGGCCACTGAAGCTTTCTTT
>TRBV7-6|many|.|TRBJ2-1
CATLGGGGNEQFF
TGTGCCACTCTAGGAGGGGGGGGCAATGAGCAGTTCTTC
>TRBV10-3|.|TRBD2|TRBJ2-1
CAIRVQRGGYNEQFF
TGTGCCATCAGGGTACAGCGGGGGGGATACAATGAGCAGTTCTTC
>TRBV7-2|many|.|TRBJ1-1
CASSLIQSNTEAFF
TGTGCCAGCAGCTTAATACAGTCGAACACTGAAGCTTTCTTT
>TRBV9|many|.|TRBJ1-3
CASGTRTGNTIYF
TGTGCCAGTGGGACAAGGACTGGAAACACCATATATTTT
>TRBV7-2|once|.|TRBJ1-5
CASSWLGAGSNQPLHF
TGTGCCAGCAGCTGGCTAGGGGCAGGCAGCAATCAGCCCCTGCATTTT
>TRBV18|many|.|TRBJ1-2
CASSPAGQSYGYTF
TGTGCCAGCTCACCGGCAGGGCAGAGCTATGGCTACACCTTC
>TRBV12-3/TRBV12-4|few|.|TRBJ2-1
CASRGGNEQFF
TGTGCCAGCAGGGGGGGCAATGAGCAGTTCTTC
>TRBV12-3/TRBV12-4|many|TRBD2|TRBJ2-3
CASGGGGGDTQYF
TGTGCCAGCGGCGGAGGCGGGGGGGATACGCAGTATTTT
>TRBV20-1|.|TRBD2|TRBJ2-3
CSASPGGRDTQYF
TGCAGTGCTAGTCCGGGGGGGCGTGATACGCAGTATTTT
>TRBV18|.|.|TRBJ2-7
CASSPTGGTYEQYF
TGTGCCAGCTCACCAACGGGGGGCACCTACGAGCAGTACTTC
>TRBV3-1|many|.|TRBJ2-7
CASSQATYEQYF
TGTGCCAGCAGCCAGGCAACTTACGAGCAGTACTTC
>TRBV29-1|.|.|TRBJ2-7
CSVEREQPYEQYF
TGCAGCGTTGAAAGGGAACAGCCCTACGAGCAGTACTTC
>TRBV4-2|many|.|TRBJ2-2
CASSQVGGQGMTGELFF
TGTGCCAGCAGCCAAGTGGGCGGGCAGGGTATGACCGGGGAGCTGTTTTTT
>TRBV29-1|.|.|TRBJ2-3
CSVQDTDTQYF
TGCAGCGTTCAGGACACAGATACGCAGTATTTT
>TRBV6-6|many|TRBD1|TRBJ1-5
CASRDRGSGWPQHF
TGTGCCAGCAGAGACAGGGGGAGCGGATGGCCCCAGCATTTT
>TRBV18|many|TRBD1|TRBJ1-5
CASSPEGQPYQPQHF
TGTGCCAGCTCACCAGAGGGACAGCCTTACCAGCCCCAGCATTTT
>TRBV11-2|few|TRBD1|TRBJ2-2
CASSPGQFTGELFF
TGTGCCAGCAGTCCGGGACAGTTCACCGGGGAGCTGTTTTTT
>TRBV23-1|many|.|TRBJ1-6
CASSQEQGDNSPLHF
TGCGCCAGCAGTCAAGAACAGGGAGATAATTCACCCCTCCACTTT
>TRBV6-2/TRBV6-3|many|.|TRBJ2-4
CASRIQGTEKNIQYF
TGTGCCAGCAGAATACAGGGAACCGAAAAAAACATTCAGTACTTC
>TRBV2|few|.|TRBJ2-1
CASSGHNEQFF
TGTGCCAGCAGTGGCCACAATGAGCAGTTCTTC
>TRBV20-1|many|.|TRBJ2-7
CSAPWDWAMFEQYF
TGCAGTGCTCCTTGGGACTGGGCGATGTTTGAGCAGTACTTC
>TRBV12-3/TRBV12-4|many|.|TRBJ2-2
CASSLAPILGELFF
TGTGCCAGCAGTTTAGCGCCAATTCTCGGGGAGCTGTTTTTT
>TRBV29-1|.|.|TRBJ2-2
CSVSGFEHTGELFF
TGCAGCGTTTCGGGTTTCGAGCACACCGGGGAGCTGTTTTTT
>TRBV6-6|many|.|TRBJ1-3
CASNLRQARSGNTIYF
TGTGCCAGCAACCTCCGACAGGCCCGCTCTGGAAACACCATATATTTT
>TRBV20-1|many|TRBD2|TRBJ2-1
CSASREDEQFF
TGCAGTGCTAGTCGGGAGGATGAGCAGTTCTTC
>TRBV28|few|.|TRBJ1-5
CASMLSGSGQPQHF
TGTGCCAGCATGCTGTCCGGGAGCGGTCAGCCCCAGCATTTT
>TRBV6-6|.|TRBD1|TRBJ1-2
CASSYRSPGTVYGYTF
TGTGCCAGCAGTTACCGATCTCCCGGGACAGTCTATGGCTACACCTTC
>TRBV18|few|.|TRBJ1-1
CASSNPQGPGTEAFF
TGTGCCAGCTCGAATCCCCAGGGGCCCGGCACTGAAGCTTTCTTT
>TRBV7-8|few|TRBD1|TRBJ2-7
CASSFDRGGYEQYF
TGTGCCAGCAGCTTCGACAGGGGAGGCTACGAGCAGTACTTC
>TRBV5-6|.|.|TRBJ2-5
CASSFPEGGAETQYF
TGTGCCAGCAGCTTTCCGGAGGGTGGGGCAGAGACCCAGTACTTC
>TRBV10-3|few|.|TRBJ2-2
CAIRAPSTGELFF
TGTGCCATCAGGGCCCCGAGCACCGGGGAGCTGTTTTTT
>TRBV7-9|many|TRBD1|TRBJ1-3
CASSASTGGRNTIYF
TGTGCCAGCAGCGCCAGCACAGGGGGAAGAAACACCATATATTTT
>TRBV6-7|many|TRBD1|TRBJ1-1
CASSYGQGLTNTEAFF
TGTGCCAGCAGTTACGGACAGGGGCTTACTAACACTGAAGCTTTCTTT
>TRBV29-1|many|.|TRBJ1-2
CSVVTAEASYGYTF
TGCAGCGTAGTGACAGCCGAGGCCTCCTATGGCTACACCTTC
>TRBV9|few|.|TRBJ2-3
CASSVAGFVNTQYF
TGTGCCAGCAGCGTAGCAGGGTTCGTAAATACGCAGTATTTT
>TRBV20-1|many|TRBD2|TRBJ2-1
CSARDYLAGGKQFF
TGCAGTGCTAGAGATTATCTAGCGGGGGGGAAGCAGTTCTTC
>TRBV11-2|many|.|TRBJ2-5
CASSRGQHQETQYF
TGTGCCAGCAGCCGAGGGCAGCACCAAGAGACCCAGTACTTC
>TRBV5-1|few|.|TRBJ1-1
CASSLSGAMNTEAFF
TGCGCCAGCAGCTTGTCAGGGGCTATGAACACTGAAGCTTTCTTT
>TRBV14|many|.|TRBJ2-2
CASSQSLGLTGELFF
TGTGCCAGCAGCCAAAGTCTTGGGTTGACCGGGGAGCTGTTTTTT
>TRBV5-1|.|.|TRBJ1-1
CASSLDRVSGTEAFF
TGCGCCAGCAGCTTGGACCGAGTGTCAGGGACTGAAGCTTTCTTT
>TRBV6-2/TRBV6-3|.|.|TRBJ2-7
CASSYSGPLEQYF
TGTGCCAGCAGTTACTCGGGGCCGCTCGAGCAGTACTTC
>TRBV2|many|.|TRBJ1-5
CASKEGGGVSNQPQHF
TGTGCCAGCAAAGAAGGGGGTGGAGTGAGCAATCAGCCCCAGCATTTT
>TRBV2|.|TRBD1|TRBJ2-7
CASTGQGAGEQYF
TGTGCCAGCACGGGACAGGGGGCGGGTGAGCAGTACTTC